The present entry profiles one T cell receptor beta chain with its context. The CDR3 contains 15 residues. CDR1 and CDR2 (germline): SGHTA, FQGNSA. Trimming at V came to 3 bases and at J to 7 bases, leaving 6 bases not matched to a gene. The sample originates from a study of blood T cell repertoires in COVID-19. Source study methods: Estimated nucleated cell counts came from reference gene primer amplification. This table comes from immunoSEQ multiplex PCR, and its TCRdb copy is limited to in-frame clones, with some not included. From that table come the V and J calls and clone size; the DNA was used to work out D and trimming. The sample lists about 300,000 clones; around nine tenths were seen once. Living in under 30 US areas, the participants were between about 18 and 95 years of age. Clinical histories supplied by participants themselves formed the basis of cohort assignment. Symptom resolution, clearance, or two negative PCRs marked the recovered donors of Cohort 3.

The sequenced sample was PBMCs or T cells enriched from blood (not recorded which). The TCR originated in a woman aged 40 to 49 who had recovered from COVID-19. V usage is TRBV7-2 and J usage is TRBJ2-1; TRBD1 agrees at 10 bases. DNA of the CDR3: TGTGCCAGCAGCTTTTCGAGACAGGGGGCAAATGAGCAGTTCTTC. This codes for CASSFSRQGANEQFF.